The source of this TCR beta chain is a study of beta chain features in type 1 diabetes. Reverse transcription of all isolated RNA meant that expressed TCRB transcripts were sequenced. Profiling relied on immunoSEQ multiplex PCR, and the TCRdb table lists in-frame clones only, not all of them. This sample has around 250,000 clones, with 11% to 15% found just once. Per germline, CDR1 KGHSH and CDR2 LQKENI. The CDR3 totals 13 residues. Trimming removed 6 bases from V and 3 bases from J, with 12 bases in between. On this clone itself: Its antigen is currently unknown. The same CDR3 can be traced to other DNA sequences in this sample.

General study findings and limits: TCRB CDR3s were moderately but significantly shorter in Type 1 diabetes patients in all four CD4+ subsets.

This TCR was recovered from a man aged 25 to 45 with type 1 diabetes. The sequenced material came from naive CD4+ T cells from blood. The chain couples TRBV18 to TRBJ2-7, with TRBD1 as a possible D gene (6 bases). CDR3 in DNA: TGTGCCAGCTCCCAAGGACAGAGCTACGAGCAGTACTTC. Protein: CASSQGQSYEQYF.